Listed here are 17 T cell receptor beta chains from one sample, sequenced in a study of cytomegalovirus exposure and HLA in healthy donors. PCR was performed using 60 Vbeta and 13 Jbeta primers. Sequenced by immunoSEQ multiplex PCR; TCRdb stores in-frame clones only, minus some. The sample has over 85,000 clones, 6.5% to 8% seen once. Material for sequencing was PBMCs. The receptors shown here come from a man aged 50-59 years in good health and CMV-seronegative.

Regarding this clone: The sample contains more than one DNA sequence encoding this CDR3. The rearrangement links TRBV10-3 to TRBJ2-6; 8 nucleotides align to TRBD1. J lost 4 bases, V lost 4 bases, and 6 bases had no gene match. CDR3 length: 16 residues. Germline V gene sequence: CDR1 ENHRY, CDR2 SYGVKD. DNA of the CDR3: TGTGCCATCAGTGCCTCCCAGGGGGCAGGGGCCAACGTCCTGACTTTC. Its protein product is CAISASQGAGANVLTF.

The chain couples TRBV7-3 to TRBJ2-7, with 8 nucleotides matching TRBD1. Germline loops: CDR1 SGHTA, CDR2 FQGTGA. The CDR3 is 15 residues long. The J segment lost 5 bases and the V segment lost 5 bases, leaving 11 bases of the junction unmatched. The CDR3 nucleotides are TGTGCCAGCAGCCCCACAGGGGGAAGGTATCACGAGCAGTACTTC. Translating it yields CASSPTGGRYHEQYF. Based on the CDR3 plus reference TRBV7-3 and TRBJ2-7, the full variable domain is GAGVSQTPSNKVTEKGKYVELRCDPISGHTALYWYRQSLGQGPEFLIYFQGTGAADDSGLPNDRFFAVRPEGSVSTLKIQRTERGDSAVYLCASSPTGGRYHEQYFGPGTRLTVT.

This sequence joins TRBV5-1 and TRBJ2-1; the match to TRBD1 covers 7 bases. Germline V gene lookup returns CDR1 SGHRS and CDR2 YFSETQ. The CDR3 consists of 16 residues. V trimming: 4 bases; J trimming: 7 bases; junction bases outside the gene matches: 14. The CDR3 sequence is CASSLPSGQRKNEQFF. The CDR3 DNA reads TGCGCCAGCAGCCTCCCCTCGGGACAGAGAAAAAATGAGCAGTTCTTC.

The gene calls are TRBV2 and TRBJ1-5; D unresolved. Germline V CDR1 and CDR2: SNHLY, FYNNEI. The CDR3 consists of 14 residues. V was clipped by 2 bases and J by 3 bases, with 8 bases between them. The CDR3 spells CASSEIQNNQPQHF. In DNA form, the CDR3 reads TGTGCCAGCAGTGAAATTCAGAACAATCAGCCCCAGCATTTT. Looking up the rest from reference TRBV2 and TRBJ1-5 gives the full variable domain: EPEVTQTPSHQVTQMGQEVILRCVPISNHLYFYWYRQILGQKVEFLVSFYNNEISEKSEIFDDQFSVERPDGSNFTLKIRSTKLEDSAMYFCASSEIQNNQPQHFGDGTRLSIL.

This clone has just a few counts. The rearrangement uses TRBV19 and TRBJ1-6, with 8 bases identical to TRBD1. Per germline, CDR1 LNHDA and CDR2 SQIVND (reference sequence). Unmatched junction bases numbered 5, after V lost 9 bases and J lost 7 bases. The CDR3 has 13 residues. The CDR3 nucleotides are TGTGCCAGCTCGGACAGGGACAATTCACCCCTCCACTTT. This encodes CASSDRDNSPLHF.

The chain carries TRBV6-5 and TRBJ1-1, with D perhaps matching TRBD1 (5 bases). The ends were cut back, 0 bases at V and 11 bases at J, with 16 bases in the middle. Germline CDR1 and CDR2: MNHEY and SVGAGI. The CDR3 spans 14 residues. In DNA, the CDR3 is TGTGCCAGCAGTTACTCGATCGGACAACCATCCGCTTTCTTT. It is translated as CASSYSIGQPSAFF.

This clone was recorded a few times. The rearrangement links TRBV2 to TRBJ1-2; 8 bases agree with TRBD1. CDR1 is SNHLY, CDR2 FYNNEI, per germline. The CDR3 runs to 14 residues. J gave up 2 bases and V 4 bases, and 3 bases lay outside the gene matches. The CDR3 nucleotides are TGTGCCAGCAGTGCCCAGGGGGCCAACTATGGCTACACCTTC. Translated: CASSAQGANYGYTF.

The rearrangement joins TRBV18 to TRBJ2-2, with 12 bases aligning to TRBD2. The CDR3 is 19 amino acids. The V segment lost 4 bases and the J segment 0 bases; nucleotides outside the gene matches: 9. Per the germline V gene, CDR1 is KGHSH and CDR2 is LQKENI. The CDR3 nucleotides are TGTGCCAGCTCACTAATCGGACTAGCGGGGCCTGCGAACACCGGGGAGCTGTTTTTT. It is translated as CASSLIGLAGPANTGELFF.

This clone was seen a handful of times. The gene calls are TRBV6-5 and TRBJ2-1; D gene ambiguous. The CDR3 consists of 15 residues. Germline V gene sequence: CDR1 MNHEY, CDR2 SVGAGI. Between the trimmed V and J ends, which lost 0 bases and 9 bases, there was a span of 15 bases. The CDR3 reads CASSYSGLILSEQFF. DNA of the CDR3: TGTGCCAGCAGTTACTCCGGTCTCATCCTTTCTGAGCAGTTCTTC.

The chain links TRBV28 to TRBJ2-7; the match to TRBD2 covers 8 bases. This CDR3 has 14 amino acids. The V gene end was trimmed by 5 bases and the J gene end by 5 bases; junction bases not matched to a gene: 8. CDR1 is MDHEN, CDR2 SYDVKM, per germline. The CDR3 loop reads CASSTPGGGNEQYF. Written as DNA, the CDR3 is TGTGCCAGCAGTACCCCGGGGGGGGGCAACGAGCAGTACTTC.

The sample holds a few counts of this clone. V gene TRBV10-1 combines with J gene TRBJ2-5, with TRBD1 matching over 9 bases. With 0 bases clipped from V and 1 base from J, the junction kept 6 bases outside the gene matches. The CDR3 loop spans 17 amino acids. In germline, CDR1 is WNHNN, CDR2 SYGVQD (reference sequence). The DNA for the CDR3 is TGCGCCAGCAGTGAGTCGGGGACAGGGAGTACCCAAGAGACCCAGTACTTC. Protein product: CASSESGTGSTQETQYF.

This chain uses TRBV4-2 with TRBJ2-4; 10 positions match TRBD2. This CDR3 contains 19 residues. Germline V gene lookup returns CDR1 LGHNA and CDR2 YNFKEQ. The V segment lost 1 base and the J segment 0 bases; nucleotides outside the gene matches: 9. The CDR3 is CASSQGSGRARLAKNIQYF. CDR3 DNA: TGTGCCAGCAGCCAAGGAAGCGGGAGGGCCAGATTAGCCAAAAACATTCAGTACTTC.

This clone was seen more than once but under ten times. The rearrangement joins TRBV29-1 to TRBJ1-3; D is ambiguous. This CDR3 has 13 residues. Germline CDR1 is SQVTM and CDR2 is ANQGSEA. V lost 2 bases and J 0 bases, leaving 5 bases between the germline ends. As DNA, the CDR3 is TGCAGCGTTGAACCACTCTCTGGAAACACCATATATTTT. This encodes CSVEPLSGNTIYF.

This chain uses TRBV18 with TRBJ2-1; D gene uncertain. There are 17 residues in the CDR3. Germline assignment: CDR1 KGHSH and CDR2 LQKENI. Trimming pared 1 base from V and 3 bases from J, leaving 16 bases between. CDR3 nucleotides: TGTGCCAGCTCACCACGTCCGTTAGCCCGAATCTACAATGAGCAGTTCTTC. It codes for CASSPRPLARIYNEQFF.

The chain has TRBV9 and TRBJ2-3, with D possibly TRBD2 on 6 matching bases. The CDR3 extends over 16 amino acids. Germline lookup yields CDR1 SGDLS and CDR2 YYNGEE. Trimming shortened V by 4 bases and J by 4 bases, and 19 bases separated the two germline ends. The CDR3: CASSLSGRSGADTQYF. The CDR3 coding sequence is TGTGCCAGCAGCCTCAGCGGGCGGTCGGGAGCAGATACGCAGTATTTT.

V gene TRBV4-1 combines with J gene TRBJ2-3; D ambiguous. This CDR3 spans 16 amino acids. The germline V gene has CDR1 MGHRA and CDR2 YSYEKL. V was cut by 0 bases and J by 5 bases, with 15 bases left in between. CDR3 sequence (DNA): TGCGCCAGCAGCCAAGATCGTTCGAGGCAGCGAGATACGCAGTATTTT. Protein product: CASSQDRSRQRDTQYF.

This clone was detected many times. The chain recombines TRBV10-3 with TRBJ2-7; 13 bases are a match to TRBD2. With 10 bases clipped from V and 6 bases from J, the junction kept 9 bases outside the gene matches. The CDR3 has 14 residues. Germline assignment: CDR1 ENHRY and CDR2 SYGVKD. The CDR3: CATRTSGSVAEQYF. The DNA of the CDR3 is TGTGCCACTAGGACTAGCGGGAGCGTAGCCGAGCAGTACTTC.